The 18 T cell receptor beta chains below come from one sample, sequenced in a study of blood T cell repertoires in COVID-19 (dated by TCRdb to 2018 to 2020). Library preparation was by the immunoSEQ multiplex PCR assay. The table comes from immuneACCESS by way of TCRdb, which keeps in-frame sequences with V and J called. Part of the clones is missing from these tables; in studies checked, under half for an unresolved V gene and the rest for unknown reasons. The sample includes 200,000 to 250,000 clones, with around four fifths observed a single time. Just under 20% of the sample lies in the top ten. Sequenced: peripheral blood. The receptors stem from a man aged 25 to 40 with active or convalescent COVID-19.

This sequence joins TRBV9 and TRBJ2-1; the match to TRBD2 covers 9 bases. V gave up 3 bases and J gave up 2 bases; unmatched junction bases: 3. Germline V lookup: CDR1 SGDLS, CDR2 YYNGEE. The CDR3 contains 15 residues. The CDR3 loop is CASSASGETYNEQFF. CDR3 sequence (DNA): TGTGCCAGCAGCGCTAGCGGGGAGACCTACAATGAGCAGTTCTTC.

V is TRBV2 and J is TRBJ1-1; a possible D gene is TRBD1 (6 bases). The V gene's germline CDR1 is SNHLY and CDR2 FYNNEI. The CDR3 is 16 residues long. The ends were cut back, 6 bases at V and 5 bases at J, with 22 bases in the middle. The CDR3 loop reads CASRTRGGGAETEAFF. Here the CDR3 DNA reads TGTGCCAGCAGAACTAGAGGGGGGGGCGCGGAGACTGAAGCTTTCTTT.

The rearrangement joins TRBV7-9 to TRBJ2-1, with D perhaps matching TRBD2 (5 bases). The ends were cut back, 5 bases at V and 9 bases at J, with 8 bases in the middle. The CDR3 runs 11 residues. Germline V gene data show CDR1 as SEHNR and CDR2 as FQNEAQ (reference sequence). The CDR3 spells CASSNRGEQFF. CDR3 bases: TGTGCCAGCAGCAACCGGGGTGAGCAGTTCTTC.

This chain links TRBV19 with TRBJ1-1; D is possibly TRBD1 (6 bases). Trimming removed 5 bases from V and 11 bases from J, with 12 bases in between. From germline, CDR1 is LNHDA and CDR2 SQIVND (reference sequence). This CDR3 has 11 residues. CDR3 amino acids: CASSQGTKAFF. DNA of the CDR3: TGTGCCAGTAGTCAGGGGACAAAGGCTTTCTTT.

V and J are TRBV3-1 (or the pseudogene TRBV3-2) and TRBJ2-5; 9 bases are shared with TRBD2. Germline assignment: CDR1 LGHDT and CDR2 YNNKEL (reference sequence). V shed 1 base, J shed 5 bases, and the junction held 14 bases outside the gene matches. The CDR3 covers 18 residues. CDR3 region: CASSQVALLAGGGETQYF. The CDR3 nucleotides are TGTGCCAGCAGCCAAGTTGCCCTACTAGCGGGTGGGGGCGAGACCCAGTACTTC.

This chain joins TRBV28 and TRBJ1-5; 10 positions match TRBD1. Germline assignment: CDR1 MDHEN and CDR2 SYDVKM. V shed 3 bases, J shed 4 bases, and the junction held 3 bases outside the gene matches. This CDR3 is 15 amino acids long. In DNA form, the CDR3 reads TGTGCCAGCAGTTTCATGGGACAGGGGAATCAGCCCCAGCATTTT. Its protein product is CASSFMGQGNQPQHF.

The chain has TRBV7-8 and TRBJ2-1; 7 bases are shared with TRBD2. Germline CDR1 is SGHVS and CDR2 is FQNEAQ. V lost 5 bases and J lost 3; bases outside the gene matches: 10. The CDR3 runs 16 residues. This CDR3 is CASSPRSSGIYNEQFF. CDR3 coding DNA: TGTGCCAGCAGCCCTCGTTCTAGCGGAATCTACAATGAGCAGTTCTTC.

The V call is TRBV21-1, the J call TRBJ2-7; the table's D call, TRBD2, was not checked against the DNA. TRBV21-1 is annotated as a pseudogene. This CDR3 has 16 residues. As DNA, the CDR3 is TGTGCCAGCAACCCCGATACTAGCGGGGCCTCCTACGAGCAGTACTTC. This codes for CASNPDTSGASYEQYF.

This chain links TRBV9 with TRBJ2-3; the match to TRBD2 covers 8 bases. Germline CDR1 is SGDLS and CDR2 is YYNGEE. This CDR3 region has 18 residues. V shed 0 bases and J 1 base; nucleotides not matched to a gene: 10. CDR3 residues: CASSVGRGAGAGTDTQYF. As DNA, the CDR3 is TGTGCCAGCAGCGTAGGGAGAGGAGCGGGGGCCGGCACAGATACGCAGTATTTT. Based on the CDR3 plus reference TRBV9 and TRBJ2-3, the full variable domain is DSGVTQTPKHLITATGQRVTLRCSPRSGDLSVYWYQQSLDQGLQFLIQYYNGEERAKGNILERFSAQQFPDLHSELNLSSLELGDSALYFCASSVGRGAGAGTDTQYFGPGTRLTVL.

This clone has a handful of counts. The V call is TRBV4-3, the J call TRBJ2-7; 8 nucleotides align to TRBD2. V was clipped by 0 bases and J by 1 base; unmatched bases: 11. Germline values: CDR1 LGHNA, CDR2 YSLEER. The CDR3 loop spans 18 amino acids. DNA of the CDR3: TGCGCCAGCAGCCAAGAATTGTCCAGCGGGAGTTGGTCCTACGAGCAGTACTTC. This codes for CASSQELSSGSWSYEQYF.

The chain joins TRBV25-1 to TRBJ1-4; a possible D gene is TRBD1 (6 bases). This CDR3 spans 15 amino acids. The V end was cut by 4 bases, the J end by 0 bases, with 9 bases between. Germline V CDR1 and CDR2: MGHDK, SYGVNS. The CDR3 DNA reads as TGTGCCAGCAGTGGAGGGGGAGCAACTAATGAAAAACTGTTTTTT. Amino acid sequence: CASSGGGATNEKLFF. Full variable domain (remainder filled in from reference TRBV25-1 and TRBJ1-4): EADIYQTPRYLVIGTGKKITLECSQTMGHDKMYWYQQDPGMELHLIHYSYGVNSTEKGDLSSESTVSRIRTEHFPLTLESARPSHTSQYLCASSGGGATNEKLFFGSGTQLSVL.

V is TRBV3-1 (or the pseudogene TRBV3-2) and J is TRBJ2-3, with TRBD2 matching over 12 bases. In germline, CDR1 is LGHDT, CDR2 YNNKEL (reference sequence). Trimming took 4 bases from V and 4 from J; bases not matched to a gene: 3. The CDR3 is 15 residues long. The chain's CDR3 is CASSPSGRAADTQYF. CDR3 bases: TGTGCCAGCAGCCCTAGCGGGAGGGCCGCAGATACGCAGTATTTT.

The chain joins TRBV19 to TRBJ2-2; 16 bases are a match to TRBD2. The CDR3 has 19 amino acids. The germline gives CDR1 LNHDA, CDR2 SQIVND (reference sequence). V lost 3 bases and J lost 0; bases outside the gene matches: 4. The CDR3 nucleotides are TGTGCCAGTAGTATTGAGGGACTAGCGGGAGGGCCGAACACCGGGGAGCTGTTTTTT. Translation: CASSIEGLAGGPNTGELFF.

The CDR3 loop is CASSPAFGRDFYEQYF. As DNA, the CDR3 is TGCGCCAGCAGCCCGGCGTTTGGGAGGGATTTCTACGAGCAGTACTTC. V gene TRBV5-1 combines with J gene TRBJ2-7; TRBD2 matches 7 bases. CDR1 and CDR2 from the germline V gene are SGHRS and YFSETQ. Losses at the gene ends were 4 bases for V and 3 bases for J; bases not matched to a gene: 13. This CDR3 contains 16 residues.

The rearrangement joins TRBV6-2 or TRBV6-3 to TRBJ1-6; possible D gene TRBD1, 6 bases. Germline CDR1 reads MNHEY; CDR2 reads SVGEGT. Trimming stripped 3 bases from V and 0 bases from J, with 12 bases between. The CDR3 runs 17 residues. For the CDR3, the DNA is TGTGCCAGCAGTTATGGTGACAGGAGCTCCTATAATTCACCCCTCCACTTT. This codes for CASSYGDRSSYNSPLHF.

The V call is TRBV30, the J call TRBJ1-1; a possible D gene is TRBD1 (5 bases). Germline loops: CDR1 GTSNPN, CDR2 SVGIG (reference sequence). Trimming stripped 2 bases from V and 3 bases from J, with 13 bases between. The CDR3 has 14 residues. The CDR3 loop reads CAWSSGLGHTEAFF. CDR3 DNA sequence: TGTGCCTGGAGTTCGGGCTTGGGGCACACTGAAGCTTTCTTT. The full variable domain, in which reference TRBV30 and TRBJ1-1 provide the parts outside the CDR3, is SQTIHQWPATLVQPVGSPLSLECTVEGTSNPNLYWYRQAAGRGLQLLFYSVGIGQISSEVPQNLSASRPQDRQFILSSKKLLLSDSGFYLCAWSSGLGHTEAFFGQGTRLTVV.

The CDR3 bases are TGTGCCAGCAGGATGGGTGGGAGCTCCTATAATTCACCCCTCCACTTT. The encoded protein is CASRMGGSSYNSPLHF. The chain links TRBV5-4 to TRBJ1-6; D gene ambiguous. V lost 5 bases to trimming and J lost 0 bases, with 12 bases between them. Germline values: CDR1 SGHNT, CDR2 YYREEE (reference sequence). The CDR3 is 16 amino acids.

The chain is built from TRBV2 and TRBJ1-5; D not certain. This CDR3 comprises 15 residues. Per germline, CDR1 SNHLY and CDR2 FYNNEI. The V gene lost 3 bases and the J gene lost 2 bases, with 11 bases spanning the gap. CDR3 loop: CASSEERYGNQPQHF. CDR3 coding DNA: TGTGCCAGCAGTGAGGAGAGGTATGGCAATCAGCCCCAGCATTTT.